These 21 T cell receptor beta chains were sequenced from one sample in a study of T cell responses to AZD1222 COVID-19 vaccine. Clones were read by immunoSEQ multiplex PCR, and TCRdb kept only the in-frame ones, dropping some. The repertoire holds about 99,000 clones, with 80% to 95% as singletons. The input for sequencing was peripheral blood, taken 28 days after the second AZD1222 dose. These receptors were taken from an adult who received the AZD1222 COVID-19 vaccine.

The CDR3 DNA reads TGTGCCAGCAGTTTTTCGGTAGACCGGATCACTGAAGCTTTCTTT. It yields the protein CASSFSVDRITEAFF. The V call is TRBV27, the J call TRBJ1-1, with D uncertain. CDR1 and CDR2 from the germline V gene are MNHEY and SMNVEV (reference sequence). V was shortened by 3 bases and J by 4 bases, with 15 bases between the two germline ends. This CDR3 is 15 amino acids long.

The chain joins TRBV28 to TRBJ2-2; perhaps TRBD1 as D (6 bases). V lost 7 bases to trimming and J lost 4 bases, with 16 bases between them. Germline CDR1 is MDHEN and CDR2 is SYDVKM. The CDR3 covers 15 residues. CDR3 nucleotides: TGTGCCAGCAACCCCCTGGGGGCGGGCACCGGGGAGCTGTTTTTT. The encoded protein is CASNPLGAGTGELFF. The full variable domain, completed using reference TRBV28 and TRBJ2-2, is DVKVTQSSRYLVKRTGEKVFLECVQDMDHENMFWYRQDPGLGLRLIYFSYDVKMKEKGDIPEGYSVSREKKERFSLILESASTNQTSMYLCASNPLGAGTGELFFGEGSRLTVL.

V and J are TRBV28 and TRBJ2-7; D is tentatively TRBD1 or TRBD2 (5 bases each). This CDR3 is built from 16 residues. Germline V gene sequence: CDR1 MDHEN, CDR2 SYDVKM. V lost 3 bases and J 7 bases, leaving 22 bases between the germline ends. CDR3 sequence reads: CASSLGEASPGGEQYF. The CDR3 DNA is TGTGCCAGCAGTTTGGGGGAAGCGTCACCCGGTGGGGAGCAGTACTTC.

Written as DNA, the CDR3 is TGTGCCAGCAGCCAGGCGACCCTAGAGACCCAGTACTTC. Residues: CASSQATLETQYF. This chain joins TRBV5-4 and TRBJ2-5, with unresolved D. V was shortened by 4 bases and J by 4 bases, with 11 bases between the two germline ends. CDR3 length: 13 amino acids. The germline gives CDR1 SGHNT, CDR2 YYREEE (reference sequence). The variable domain in full, with the rest retrieved from reference TRBV5-4 and TRBJ2-5, is ETGVTQSPTHLIKTRGQQVTLRCSSQSGHNTVSWYQQALGQGPQFIFQYYREEENGRGNFPPRFSGLQFPNYSSELNVNALELDDSALYLCASSQATLETQYFGPGTRLLVL.

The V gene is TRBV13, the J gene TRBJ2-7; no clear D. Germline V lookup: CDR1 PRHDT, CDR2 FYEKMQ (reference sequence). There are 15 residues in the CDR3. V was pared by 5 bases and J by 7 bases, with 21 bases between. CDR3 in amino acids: CASSPDGRLAGEQYF. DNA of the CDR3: TGTGCCAGCAGCCCCGATGGGCGTCTTGCCGGGGAGCAGTACTTC. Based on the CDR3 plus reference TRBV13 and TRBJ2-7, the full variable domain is AAGVIQSPRHLIKEKRETATLKCYPIPRHDTVYWYQQGPGQDPQFLISFYEKMQSDKGSIPDRFSAQQFSDYHSELNMSSLELGDSALYFCASSPDGRLAGEQYFGPGTRLTVT.

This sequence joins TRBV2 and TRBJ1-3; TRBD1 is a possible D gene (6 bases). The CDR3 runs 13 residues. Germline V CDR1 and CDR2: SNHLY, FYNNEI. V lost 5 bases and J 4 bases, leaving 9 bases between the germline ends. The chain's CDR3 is CASSLGGGNTIYF. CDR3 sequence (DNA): TGTGCCAGCAGTCTCGGGGGCGGAAACACCATATATTTT. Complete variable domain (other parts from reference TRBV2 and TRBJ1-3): EPEVTQTPSHQVTQMGQEVILRCVPISNHLYFYWYRQILGQKVEFLVSFYNNEISEKSEIFDDQFSVERPDGSNFTLKIRSTKLEDSAMYFCASSLGGGNTIYFGEGSWLTVV.

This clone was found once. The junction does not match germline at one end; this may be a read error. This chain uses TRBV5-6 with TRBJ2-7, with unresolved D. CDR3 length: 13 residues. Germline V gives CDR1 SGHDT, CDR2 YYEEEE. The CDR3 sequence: CASSLASVGPLQF. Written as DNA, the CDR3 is TGTGCCAGCAGCTTGGCCTCAGTAGGGCCCCTGCAGTTC.

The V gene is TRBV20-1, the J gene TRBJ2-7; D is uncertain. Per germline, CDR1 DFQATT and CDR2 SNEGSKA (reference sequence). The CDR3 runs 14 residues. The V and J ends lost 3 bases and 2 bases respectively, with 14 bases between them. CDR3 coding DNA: TGCAGTGCTAGTGATAGGGTTACGACCTACGAGCAGTACTTC. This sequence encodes CSASDRVTTYEQYF.

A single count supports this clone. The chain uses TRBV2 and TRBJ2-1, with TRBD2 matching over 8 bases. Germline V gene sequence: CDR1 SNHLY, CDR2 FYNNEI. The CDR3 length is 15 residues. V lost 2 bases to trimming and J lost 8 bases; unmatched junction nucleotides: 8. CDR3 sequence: CASSERAGASDEQFF. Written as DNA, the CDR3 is TGTGCCAGCAGTGAACGAGCGGGAGCGAGTGATGAGCAGTTCTTC.

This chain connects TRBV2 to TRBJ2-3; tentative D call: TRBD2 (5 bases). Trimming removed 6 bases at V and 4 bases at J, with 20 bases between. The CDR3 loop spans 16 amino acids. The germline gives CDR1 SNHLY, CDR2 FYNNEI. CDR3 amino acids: CASSVGLLRGADTQYF. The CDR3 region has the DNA TGTGCCAGCAGCGTAGGACTCCTCCGAGGCGCAGATACGCAGTATTTT.

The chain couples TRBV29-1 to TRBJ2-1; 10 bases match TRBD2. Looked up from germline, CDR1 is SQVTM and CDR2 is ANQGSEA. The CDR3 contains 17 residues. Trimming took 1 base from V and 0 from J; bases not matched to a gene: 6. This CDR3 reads CSVEGLAGASSYNEQFF. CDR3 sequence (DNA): TGCAGCGTTGAAGGCCTAGCGGGAGCCAGCTCCTACAATGAGCAGTTCTTC.

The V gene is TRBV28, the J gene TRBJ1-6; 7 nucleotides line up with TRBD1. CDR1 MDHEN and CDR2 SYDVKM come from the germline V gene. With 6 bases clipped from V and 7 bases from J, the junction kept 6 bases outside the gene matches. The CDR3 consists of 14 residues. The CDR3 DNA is TGTGCCAGCAGCAAAACAGGGGAGAATTCACCCCTCCACTTT. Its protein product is CASSKTGENSPLHF.

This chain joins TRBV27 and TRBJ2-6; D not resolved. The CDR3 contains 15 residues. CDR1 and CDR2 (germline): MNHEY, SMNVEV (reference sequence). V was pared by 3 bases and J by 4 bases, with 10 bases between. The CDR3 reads CASSLEGQGANVLTF. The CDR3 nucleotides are TGTGCCAGCAGTTTGGAAGGGCAGGGGGCCAACGTCCTGACTTTC.

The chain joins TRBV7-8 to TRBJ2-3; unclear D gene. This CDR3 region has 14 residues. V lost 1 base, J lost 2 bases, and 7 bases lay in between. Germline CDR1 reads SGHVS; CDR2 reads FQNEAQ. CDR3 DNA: TGTGCCAGCAGCTTAGGACCCCTCACAGATACGCAGTATTTT. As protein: CASSLGPLTDTQYF.

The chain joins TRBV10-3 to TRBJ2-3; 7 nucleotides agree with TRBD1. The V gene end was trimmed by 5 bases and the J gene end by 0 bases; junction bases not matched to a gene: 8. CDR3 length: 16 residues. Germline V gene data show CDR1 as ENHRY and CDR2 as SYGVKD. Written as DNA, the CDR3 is TGTGCCATCAGTAGACAGGGCCACTCCAGCACAGATACGCAGTATTTT. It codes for CAISRQGHSSTDTQYF.

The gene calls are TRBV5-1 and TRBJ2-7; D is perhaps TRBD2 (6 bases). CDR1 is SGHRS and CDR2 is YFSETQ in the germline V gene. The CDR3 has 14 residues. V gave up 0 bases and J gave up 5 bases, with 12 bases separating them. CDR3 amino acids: CASSLEGRLDEQYF. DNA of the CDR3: TGCGCCAGCAGCTTGGAGGGGAGGCTCGACGAGCAGTACTTC.

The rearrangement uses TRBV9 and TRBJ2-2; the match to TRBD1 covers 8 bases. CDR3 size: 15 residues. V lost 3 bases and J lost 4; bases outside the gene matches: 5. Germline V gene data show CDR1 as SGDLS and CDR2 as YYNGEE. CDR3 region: CASSGGQATTGELFF. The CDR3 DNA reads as TGTGCCAGCAGCGGGGGACAGGCGACCACCGGGGAGCTGTTTTTT.

CDR3 in amino acids: CASTSGGPRETQYF. In DNA form, the CDR3 reads TGTGCCAGTACCTCGGGAGGGCCTAGGGAGACCCAGTACTTC. The chain combines TRBV19 with TRBJ2-5; 8 positions agree with TRBD2. CDR1 is LNHDA, CDR2 SQIVND, per germline (reference sequence). The CDR3 length is 14 residues. V dropped 7 bases and J dropped 5; count of bases not matched to a gene: 9.

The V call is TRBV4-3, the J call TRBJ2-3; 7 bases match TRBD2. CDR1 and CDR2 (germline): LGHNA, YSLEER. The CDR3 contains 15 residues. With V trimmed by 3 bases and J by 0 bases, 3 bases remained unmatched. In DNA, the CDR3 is TGCGCCAGCAGCCATAGGGAGGGCAGCACAGATACGCAGTATTTT. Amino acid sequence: CASSHREGSTDTQYF.

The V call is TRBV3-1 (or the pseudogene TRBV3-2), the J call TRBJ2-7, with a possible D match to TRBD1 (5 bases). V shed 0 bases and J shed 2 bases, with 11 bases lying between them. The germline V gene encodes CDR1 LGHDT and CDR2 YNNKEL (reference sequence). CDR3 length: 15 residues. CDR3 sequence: CASSQDLTTAYEQYF. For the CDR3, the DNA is TGTGCCAGCAGCCAAGATCTAACGACAGCCTACGAGCAGTACTTC.

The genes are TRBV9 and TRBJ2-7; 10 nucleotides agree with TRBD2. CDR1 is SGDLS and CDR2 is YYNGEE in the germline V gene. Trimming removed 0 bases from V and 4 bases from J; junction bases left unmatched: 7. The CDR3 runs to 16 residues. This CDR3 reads CASSVATSGRGYEQYF. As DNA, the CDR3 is TGTGCCAGCAGCGTAGCTACCAGCGGGAGGGGTTACGAGCAGTACTTC.